These 4 T cell receptor beta chains came from one sample sequenced in a study of shared clonotypes between healthy human individuals. Libraries were prepared by immunoSEQ multiplex PCR; TCRdb keeps only in-frame clonotypes and omits some of them. The table shows millions of clones, with roughly 95% occurring only once. Sequences were obtained from naive CD4+ T cells sorted from blood. The subset denotes: CD45RA+ positively selected. These TCRs come from a man aged 18 to 29 in good health.

The V and J genes are TRBV27 and TRBJ2-7; the match to TRBD2 covers 11 bases. This CDR3 is built from 15 residues. Losses at the gene ends were 6 bases for V and 0 bases for J; bases not matched to a gene: 4. CDR1 is MNHEY, CDR2 SMNVEV, per germline (reference sequence). The DNA of the CDR3 is TGTGCCAGCAGCGTACTAGCGGGGGCCTCCTACGAGCAGTACTTC. As protein: CASSVLAGASYEQYF.

This sequence joins TRBV30 and TRBJ2-7; D is ambiguous. The CDR3 consists of 12 residues. CDR1 GTSNPN and CDR2 SVGIG come from the germline V gene (reference sequence). Trimming shortened V by 2 bases and J by 2 bases, and 7 bases separated the two germline ends. CDR3 region: CAWSPWPYEQYF. The CDR3 DNA reads as TGTGCCTGGAGTCCCTGGCCCTACGAGCAGTACTTC.

V usage is TRBV6-1 and J usage is TRBJ2-7; possible D gene TRBD1, 7 bases. Per germline, CDR1 MNHNS and CDR2 SASEGT. The CDR3 is 13 residues long. Trimming pared 9 bases from V and 4 bases from J, leaving 16 bases between. The CDR3 coding sequence is TGTGCCAGGACGCGGGGACAGAGTTACGAGCAGTACTTC. It is translated as CARTRGQSYEQYF.

V gene TRBV5-1 combines with J gene TRBJ2-3; the D gene could be TRBD1 or TRBD2 (7 bases each). Per germline, CDR1 SGHRS and CDR2 YFSETQ. The V gene lost 3 bases and the J gene lost 8 bases, with 16 bases spanning the gap. This CDR3 is 14 amino acids long. The CDR3 bases are TGCGCCAGCAGCTCCCAGGGGGGGCAGGGTACGCAGTATTTT. This encodes CASSSQGGQGTQYF.